This T cell receptor (beta chain) comes out of a study of identical twins' blood T cells (dated by TCRdb to about 2013). Some background on the complete study: Some 51 million Illumina reads were obtained across approximately 12 libraries, comprising six alpha-chain and six beta-chain libraries. To assess how genetics influences repertoire formation, the study used next-generation sequencing to compare the TCR alpha and beta chain repertoires of three pairs of monozygous twins.

This clonotype was detected only a few times. The antigen it binds to is not known. No base-level quality is on record; no much larger clone is a single base apart. Library generation was performed with 5' RACE. Sequencing relied on an Illumina Genome Analyzer IIx. To prepare the RNA-based TCR cDNA libraries, a previously described protocol was followed, with several modifications. Sample-specific barcodes were introduced on both ends of each TCR cDNA library during cDNA synthesis and amplification to prevent cross-contamination. The study's processing was this. Each library contained about 2.2 to 4 million CDR3-containing reads, and somewhere between about 100,000 and nearly 550,000 clonotypes were identified for each individual. Reads carrying improper barcode index combinations were removed, after which the MiTCR software was used to build a cloneset for each library. While assembling CDR3 clonotypes, MiTCR filtered or rescued low-quality reads and corrected PCR and sequencing errors. Artificial out-of-frame clonotypes were removed by being mapped to in-frame sequences, with one indel in the CDR3 allowed. Similarity of V and J gene usage between donors was measured as Jensen-Shannon divergence divided by mean entropy. TCRdb reprocessed the public reads (quality trimming at Q25 with fastp, clone calling with MiXCR) and kept in-frame beta chains. Identical CDR3 protein sequences are pooled into one entry, listed with their most common genes and DNA. These V and J calls derive from TCRdb rather than the authors' analysis. For this sample there are hundreds of thousands of distinct CDR3 sequences; about 28% appear just once. The top ten constitute 5.5% to 7% of the sample.

CDR1 and CDR2 (SEHNR, FQNEAQ) derive from the germline V gene (reference sequence). The CDR3 measures 14 amino acids from cysteine to phenylalanine. Solely the CDR3 DNA is kept, with 42 bases framed from the first base. After removal of 6 bases from V and 3 bases from J, the junction retains 6 bases not matched to a gene. The donors were six healthy women who made up three monozygous twin pairs. Each of the three twin pairs had been raised together, and the twins in each pair were thought likely to have encountered the same infectious agents and vaccines. TCR cDNA libraries were prepared from RNA that had been isolated from peripheral blood mononuclear cells. Results and caveats for the whole study, not just this receptor: Among the most abundant TCRbeta clonotypes, each donor shared more CDR3 sequences with her twin than with unrelated donors. V gene usage, even among non-selected out-of-frame TCRbeta clonotypes, was reported to be markedly more similar within twin pairs than between unrelated donors. The number of CDR3 clonotypes shared between two donors was mainly determined by the product of the cloneset sizes of the two donors, and no clear deviation from this trend was shown by twins. Validation by independent studies was stated to be required for the proposed role of the TCRalpha J segment in MHC recognition during thymic selection. Environmental influences could not be excluded as an explanation for twin similarity, since twins were reared together.

The clonotype was recovered from a woman aged 18-49 years in good health. This sequence uses TRBV7-9 and TRBJ2-3; 7 central nucleotides agree with TRBD2. Sample: PBMCs. Here is the DNA: TGTGCCAGCAGAAAGGGCGGGAGAACAGATACGCAGTATTTT. This gives the protein CASRKGGRTDTQYF.